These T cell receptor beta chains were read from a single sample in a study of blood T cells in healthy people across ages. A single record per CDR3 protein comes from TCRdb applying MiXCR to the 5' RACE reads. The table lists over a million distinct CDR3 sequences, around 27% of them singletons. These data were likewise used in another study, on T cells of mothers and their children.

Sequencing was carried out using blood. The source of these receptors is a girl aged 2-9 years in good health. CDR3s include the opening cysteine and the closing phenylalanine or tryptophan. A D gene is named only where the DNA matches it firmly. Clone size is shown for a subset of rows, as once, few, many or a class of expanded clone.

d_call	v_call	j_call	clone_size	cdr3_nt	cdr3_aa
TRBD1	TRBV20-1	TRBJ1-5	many	TGCAGTGCTCAGACAGGGGACCAGCCCCAGCATTTT	CSAQTGDQPQHF
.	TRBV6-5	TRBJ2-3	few	TGTGCCAGCGGACAAATGGATACGCAGTATTTT	CASGQMDTQYF
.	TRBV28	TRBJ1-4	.	TGTGCCAGCAGCGCCCGCTGGGAAAAACTGTTTTTT	CASSARWEKLFF
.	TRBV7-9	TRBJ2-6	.	TGTGCCAGCAGCTTGGGGTACTCCTCATCTGGGGCCAACGTCCTGACTTTC	CASSLGYSSSGANVLTF
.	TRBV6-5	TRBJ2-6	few	TGTGCCAGCCGGCAGTCCACCCTCTCTGGGGCCAACGTCCTGACTTTC	CASRQSTLSGANVLTF
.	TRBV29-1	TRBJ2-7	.	TGCAGCGTTGATGGGCGGGACGAGCAGTACTTC	CSVDGRDEQYF
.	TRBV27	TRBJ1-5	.	TGTGCCAGCAGTTTCAGCTGGCGTAGCAATCAGCCCCAGCATTTT	CASSFSWRSNQPQHF
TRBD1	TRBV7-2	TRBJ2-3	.	TGTGCCAGCAGCACCAGGACAGGGTCTAGCACAGATACGCAGTATTTT	CASSTRTGSSTDTQYF
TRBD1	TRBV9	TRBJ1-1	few	TGTGCCGGCAGCGTAGGACAGGGAATAGGGGACACTGAAGCTTTCTTT	CAGSVGQGIGDTEAFF
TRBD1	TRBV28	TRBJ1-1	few	TGTGCCAGCAGTTCCCACAGGGGGCAGAGGAAAGCTTTCTTT	CASSSHRGQRKAFF
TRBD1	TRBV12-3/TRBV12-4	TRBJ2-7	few	TGTGCCAGCAGTTTAGCGGGGACAGGGGCTTTTGGAGAGTACTTC	CASSLAGTGAFGEYF
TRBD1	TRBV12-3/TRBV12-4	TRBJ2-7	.	TGTGCCAGCCGGACAGGACACTACGAGCAGTACTTC	CASRTGHYEQYF
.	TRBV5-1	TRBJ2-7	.	TGCGCCAGCAGCCTAGACACGGACCCCTACGAGCAGTACTTC	CASSLDTDPYEQYF
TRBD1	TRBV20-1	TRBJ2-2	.	TGCAGTGCTAGCTTGGACAGGGGGCCATCCTCCGGGGAGCTGTTTTTT	CSASLDRGPSSGELFF
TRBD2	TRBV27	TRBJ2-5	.	TGTGCCAGCAGTTTTTCCGGACTAGCGACTACCTACGAGTACTTC	CASSFSGLATTYEYF
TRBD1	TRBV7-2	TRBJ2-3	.	TGTGCCAGCAGCTATACGGGACAGGGCACAGATACGCAGTATTTT	CASSYTGQGTDTQYF
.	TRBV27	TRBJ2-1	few	TGTGCCAGCAGAAGTGTTATTTCCAATGAGCAGTTCTTC	CASRSVISNEQFF
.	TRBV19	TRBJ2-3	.	TGTGCCAGTAGTATAGAAGCAGATACGCAGTATTTT	CASSIEADTQYF
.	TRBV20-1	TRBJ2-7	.	TGCAGTGCTAGGCTCCAGGGGAGGTCTCGTGAGCAGTACTTC	CSARLQGRSREQYF
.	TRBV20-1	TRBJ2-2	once	TGCAGTGCTAGTACCCGGCGGATGAACACCGGGGAGCTGTTTTTT	CSASTRRMNTGELFF
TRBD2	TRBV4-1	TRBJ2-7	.	TGCGCCAGCAGCCCATTAGGCAAGCGGGAGCCCTACGAGCAGTACTTC	CASSPLGKREPYEQYF
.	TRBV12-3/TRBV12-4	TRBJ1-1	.	TGTGCCAGCAGTTCCCCGATCCCAGCGAACACTGAAGCTTTCTTT	CASSSPIPANTEAFF
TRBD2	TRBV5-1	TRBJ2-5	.	TGCGCCAGCAGCTCCCGCCCGGGAGGGGGGGGAGAGACCCAGTACTTC	CASSSRPGGGGETQYF
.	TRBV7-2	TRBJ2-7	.	TGTGCCAGCAGCCGCGCGCCATTTGACGAGCAGTACTTC	CASSRAPFDEQYF
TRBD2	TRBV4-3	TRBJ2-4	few	TGCGCCAGCAGCCAAGATTCCCCCGCAGCGGGGGCTCCCCACATAGCCAAAAACACTCAGTACTTC	CASSQDSPAAGAPHIAKNTQYF
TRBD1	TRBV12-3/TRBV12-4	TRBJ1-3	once	TGTGCCTACCGGGACAGTCTATTGAACACCATATATTTT	CAYRDSLLNTIYF
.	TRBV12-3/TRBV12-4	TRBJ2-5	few	TGTGCCAGCAGTTTTTCAGATAGGGAGACCCAGTACTTC	CASSFSDRETQYF
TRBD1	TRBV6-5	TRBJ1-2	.	TGTGCCAGCAGTTACTCCCGGACAGGGGGCTCCTATGGCTACACCTTC	CASSYSRTGGSYGYTF
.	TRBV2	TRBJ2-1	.	TGTGCCAGGACCTACGGGTACAATGAGCAGTTCTTC	CARTYGYNEQFF